The source of this T cell receptor (beta chain) is a study of cytomegalovirus exposure and HLA in healthy donors. Study results and caveats: The authors reported that TCR beta sequences could predict HLA-A and HLA-B alleles. These predictions were accurate for most subjects in the first cohort.

A multiplex PCR was run with 60 Vbeta primers and 13 Jbeta primers. Generated by immunoSEQ multiplex PCR, the TCRdb table keeps only in-frame clones and is missing some. In the table there are roughly 200,000 clones, 65% to 85% of which are singletons. A note on this clone: Its antigen is unknown.

V lost 3 bases to trimming and J lost 2 bases, with 14 bases between them. This CDR3 region has 15 residues. Germline lookup yields CDR1 KGHSH and CDR2 LQKENI. J is TRBJ2-7 and V is TRBV18, with a possible D match to TRBD1 (5 bases). This receptor was identified in a female donor in good health and CMV-seronegative. Source material: PBMCs. In DNA form, the CDR3 reads TGTGCCAGCTCACCTCAAGTAGACAGTACCTACGAGCAGTACTTC. It codes for CASSPQVDSTYEQYF.